This T cell receptor beta chain appears in the sequencing data of a study of blood T cell repertoires in COVID-19 (dated by TCRdb to the early 2020s). With respect to the entire study: Collaborator samples came from the United States, Italy and Spain and covered acute and convalescent phases of COVID-19. The sample metadata nearly always contained a de-identified subject ID, COVID-19 status, age in years and sex. Subjects who had been exposed to COVID-19, were actively infected with it, or had recovered from it provided the deeply sampled blood TCRbeta repertoires that made up the dataset. The samples were drawn from two sources: the first 160 participants of the ongoing ImmuneRACE study, and over 950 subjects contributed by 6 global collaborators. The material from the prospective study consisted of cDNA or gDNA derived from T cells, B-cell-depleted T cells, or PBMCs. HLA class I and class II types, where available, came from metadata supplied by the sample provider rather than from assay-based typing. The repertoires were made available in a free public database intended to serve as a resource for research on the immune response to SARS-CoV-2. General conclusions and limits of the study: How much clinical and demographic metadata was included differed by source and by participant, and the metadata was provided uncurated.

Points on this clone: This clone's antigen is unknown. No much larger clonotype is one base removed from it; base qualities were not supplied.

The immunoSEQ Assay, a bias-controlled multiplex PCR, was used to amplify TCRbeta CDR3 regions from genomic DNA. The authors' pipeline ran thus. The number of nucleated cells in each sample was estimated from the amplification of reference gene primers within the assay. To quantify the absolute abundance of each unique TCRbeta CDR3 rearrangement, sequence reads were collapsed and filtered. For each sample, productive Simpson clonality was calculated by taking the square root of Simpson's diversity index across productive rearrangements. TCRdb obtained this table from immuneACCESS and retained in-frame rearrangements with V and J assigned. These tables miss some clones; where compared with another copy, unresolved V genes account for less than half of the shortfall, and the remainder is unexplained. V and J calls and clone size come straight from that table; D and trimming were deduced from the DNA. The sample table shows tens of thousands of clones, and roughly 87% are seen once. The ten largest make up under 20% of the sample.

The collaborating institutions used their own protocols to collect whole blood in K2EDTA tubes. For TCRbeta analysis, collaborator samples were shipped as frozen whole blood, as isolated PBMCs, or as DNA extracted from either sample type. Reading the germline V gene (reference sequence) gives CDR1 LNHDA and CDR2 SQIVND. The CDR3 runs 15 residues from the cysteine to the phenylalanine. Left in the record is the CDR3 DNA by itself, 45 bases read in frame from the first base. V is cut back by 5 bases and J by 7 bases, with 9 bases in the junction unmatched. Material for sequencing was peripheral blood. The receptor's source is a woman aged 60 to 75 with active COVID-19. The sequence joins TRBV19 to TRBJ2-1, and TRBD1 matches 9 of the central bases. The DNA sequence follows: TGTGCCAGTAGTTTTAGGACAGGGGTAGTAAATGAGCAGTTCTTC. Its amino acids are CASSFRTGVVNEQFF.